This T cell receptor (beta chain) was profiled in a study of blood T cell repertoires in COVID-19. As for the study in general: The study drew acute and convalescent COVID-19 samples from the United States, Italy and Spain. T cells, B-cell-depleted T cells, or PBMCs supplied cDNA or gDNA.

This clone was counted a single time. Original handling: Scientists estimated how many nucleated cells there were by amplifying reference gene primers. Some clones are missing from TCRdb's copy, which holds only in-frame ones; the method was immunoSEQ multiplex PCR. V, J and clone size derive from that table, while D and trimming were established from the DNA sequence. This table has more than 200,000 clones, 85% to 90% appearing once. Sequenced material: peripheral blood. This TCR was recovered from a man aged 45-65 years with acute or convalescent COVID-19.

The CDR3 region is CASSLEGTGVPQGGYTF. The CDR3 coding sequence is TGTGCCAGCAGCTTAGAAGGGACAGGGGTCCCCCAAGGAGGCTACACCTTC. This chain links TRBV7-8 with TRBJ1-2, with 10 bases aligning to TRBD1. J gave up 8 bases and V 1 base, and 13 bases lay outside the gene matches. CDR1 SGHVS and CDR2 FQNEAQ come from the germline V gene. This CDR3 has 17 residues.